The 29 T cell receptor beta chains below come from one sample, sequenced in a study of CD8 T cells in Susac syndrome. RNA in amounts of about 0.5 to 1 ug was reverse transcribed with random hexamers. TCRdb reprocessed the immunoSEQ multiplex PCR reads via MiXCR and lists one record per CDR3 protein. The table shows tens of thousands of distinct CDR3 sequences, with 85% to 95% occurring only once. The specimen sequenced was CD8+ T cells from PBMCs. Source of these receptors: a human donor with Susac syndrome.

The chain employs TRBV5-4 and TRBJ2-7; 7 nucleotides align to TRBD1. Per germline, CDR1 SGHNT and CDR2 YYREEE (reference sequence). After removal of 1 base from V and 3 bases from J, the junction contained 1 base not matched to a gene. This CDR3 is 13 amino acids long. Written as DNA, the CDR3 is TGTGCCAGCAGCTTGAGGGACAGCTACGAGCAGTACTTC. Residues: CASSLRDSYEQYF.

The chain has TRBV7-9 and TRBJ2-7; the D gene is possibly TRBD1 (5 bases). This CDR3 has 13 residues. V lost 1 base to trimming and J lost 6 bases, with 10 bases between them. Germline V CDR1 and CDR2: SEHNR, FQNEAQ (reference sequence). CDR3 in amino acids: CASSLVVRVEQYF. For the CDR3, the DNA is TGTGCCAGCAGCTTAGTGGTCAGGGTCGAGCAGTACTTC.

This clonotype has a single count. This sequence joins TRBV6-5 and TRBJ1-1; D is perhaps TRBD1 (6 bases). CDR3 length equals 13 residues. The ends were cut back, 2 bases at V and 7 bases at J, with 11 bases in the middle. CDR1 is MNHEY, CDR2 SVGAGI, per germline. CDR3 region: CASSYRGLLEAFF. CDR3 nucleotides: TGTGCCAGCAGTTACCGGGGGCTTCTTGAAGCTTTCTTT.

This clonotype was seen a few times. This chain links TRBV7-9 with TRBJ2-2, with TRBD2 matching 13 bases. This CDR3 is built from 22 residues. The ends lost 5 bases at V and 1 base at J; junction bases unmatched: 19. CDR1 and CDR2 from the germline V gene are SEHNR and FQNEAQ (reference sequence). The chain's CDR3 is CASSPVPYWTSGGYRNTGELFF. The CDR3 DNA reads TGTGCCAGCAGCCCTGTCCCATACTGGACTAGCGGGGGTTACAGGAACACCGGGGAGCTGTTTTTT.

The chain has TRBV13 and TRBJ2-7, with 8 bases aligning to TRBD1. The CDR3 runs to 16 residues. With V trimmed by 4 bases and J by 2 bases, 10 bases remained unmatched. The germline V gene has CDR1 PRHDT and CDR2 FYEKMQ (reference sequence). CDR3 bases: TGTGCCAGCAGCTCTGCTGGGACAGGAGGTGCCTACGAGCAGTACTTC. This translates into CASSSAGTGGAYEQYF.

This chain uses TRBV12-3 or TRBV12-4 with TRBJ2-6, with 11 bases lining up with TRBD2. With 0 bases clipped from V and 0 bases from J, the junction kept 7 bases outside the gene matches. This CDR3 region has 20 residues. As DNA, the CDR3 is TGTGCCAGCAGTTTAGCGGGATCCGGGACTAGCGGCTCTGGGGCCAACGTCCTGACTTTC. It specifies CASSLAGSGTSGSGANVLTF.

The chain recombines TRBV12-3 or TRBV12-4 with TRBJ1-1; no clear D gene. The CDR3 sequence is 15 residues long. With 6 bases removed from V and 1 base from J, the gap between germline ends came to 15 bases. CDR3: CASRSSVFSNTEAFF. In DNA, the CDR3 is TGTGCCAGCAGATCCTCAGTGTTTTCGAACACTGAAGCTTTCTTT.

The DNA of the CDR3 is TGTGCCAGCAGCTCGCCGGGGGGGGAACTCAACACCGGGGAGCTGTTTTTT. This gives the protein CASSSPGGELNTGELFF. The genes are TRBV7-9 and TRBJ2-2, with 8 bases aligning to TRBD2. Germline values: CDR1 SEHNR, CDR2 FQNEAQ (reference sequence). J lost 2 bases, V lost 4 bases, and 9 bases had no gene match. This CDR3 comprises 17 residues.

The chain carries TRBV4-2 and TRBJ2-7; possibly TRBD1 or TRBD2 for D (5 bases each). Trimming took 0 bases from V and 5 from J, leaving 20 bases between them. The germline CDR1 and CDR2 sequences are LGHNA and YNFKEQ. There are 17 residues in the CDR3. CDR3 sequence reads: CASSQDSGFGGTNEQYF. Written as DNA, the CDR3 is TGTGCCAGCAGCCAAGATTCGGGGTTCGGTGGGACCAACGAGCAGTACTTC.

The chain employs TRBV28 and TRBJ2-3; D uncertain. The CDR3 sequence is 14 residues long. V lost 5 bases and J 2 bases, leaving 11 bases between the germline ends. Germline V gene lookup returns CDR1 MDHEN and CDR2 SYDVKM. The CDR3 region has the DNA TGTGCCAGCAGTAACCTCAGCTTCACAGATACGCAGTATTTT. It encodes CASSNLSFTDTQYF. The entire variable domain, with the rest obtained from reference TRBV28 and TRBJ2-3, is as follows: DVKVTQSSRYLVKRTGEKVFLECVQDMDHENMFWYRQDPGLGLRLIYFSYDVKMKEKGDIPEGYSVSREKKERFSLILESASTNQTSMYLCASSNLSFTDTQYFGPGTRLTVL.

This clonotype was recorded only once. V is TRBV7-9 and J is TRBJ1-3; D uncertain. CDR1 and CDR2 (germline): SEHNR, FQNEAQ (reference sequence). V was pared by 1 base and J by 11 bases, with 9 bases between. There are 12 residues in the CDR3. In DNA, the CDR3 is TGTGCCAGCAGCTTAGACGGGTACGCCATATATTTT. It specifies CASSLDGYAIYF.

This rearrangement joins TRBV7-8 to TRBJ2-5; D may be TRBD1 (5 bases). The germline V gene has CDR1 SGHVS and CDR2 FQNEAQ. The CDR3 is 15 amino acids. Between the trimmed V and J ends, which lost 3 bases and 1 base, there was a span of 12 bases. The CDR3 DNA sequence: TGTGCCAGCAGCTTGCCCTCAGGGTTCCAAGAGACCCAGTACTTC. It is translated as CASSLPSGFQETQYF. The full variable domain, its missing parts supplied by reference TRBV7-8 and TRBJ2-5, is GAGVSQSPRYKVAKRGQDVALRCDPISGHVSLFWYQQALGQGPEFLTYFQNEAQLDKSGLPSDRFFAERPEGSVSTLKIQRTQQEDSAVYLCASSLPSGFQETQYFGPGTRLLVL.

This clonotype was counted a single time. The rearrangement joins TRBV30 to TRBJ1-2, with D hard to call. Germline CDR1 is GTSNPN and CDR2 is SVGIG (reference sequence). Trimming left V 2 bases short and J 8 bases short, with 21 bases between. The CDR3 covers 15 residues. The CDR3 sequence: CAWSSPWRPAVGYTF. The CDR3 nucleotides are TGTGCCTGGAGTTCCCCGTGGAGGCCCGCCGTGGGCTACACCTTC.

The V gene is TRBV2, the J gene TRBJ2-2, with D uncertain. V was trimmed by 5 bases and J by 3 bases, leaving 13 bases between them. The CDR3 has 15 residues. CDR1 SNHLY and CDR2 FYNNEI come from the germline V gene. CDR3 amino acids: CASSFSQTYTGELFF. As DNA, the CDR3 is TGTGCCAGCAGTTTTTCACAAACTTACACCGGGGAGCTGTTTTTT.

CDR3 nucleotides: TGTGCCACCAGCAGAGACAGGGGGCTGGGTCAGCCCCAGCATTTT. Its protein product is CATSRDRGLGQPQHF. J is TRBJ1-5 and V is TRBV15; TRBD1 matches 8 bases. The ends lost 0 bases at V and 6 bases at J; junction bases unmatched: 4. This CDR3 has 15 residues. Germline V lookup: CDR1 LNHNV, CDR2 YYDKDF (reference sequence).

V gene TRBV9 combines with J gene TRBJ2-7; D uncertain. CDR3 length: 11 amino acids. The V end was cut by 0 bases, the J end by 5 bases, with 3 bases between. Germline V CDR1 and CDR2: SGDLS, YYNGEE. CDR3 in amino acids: CASSVGNEQYF. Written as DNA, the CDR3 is TGTGCCAGCAGCGTAGGGAACGAGCAGTACTTC.

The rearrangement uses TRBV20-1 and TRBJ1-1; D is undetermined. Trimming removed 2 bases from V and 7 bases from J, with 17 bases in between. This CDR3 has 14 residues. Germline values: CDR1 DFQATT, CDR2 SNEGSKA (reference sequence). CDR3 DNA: TGCAGTGCTAGACCAAGGACGCAAGATCATGAAGCTTTCTTT. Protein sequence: CSARPRTQDHEAFF.

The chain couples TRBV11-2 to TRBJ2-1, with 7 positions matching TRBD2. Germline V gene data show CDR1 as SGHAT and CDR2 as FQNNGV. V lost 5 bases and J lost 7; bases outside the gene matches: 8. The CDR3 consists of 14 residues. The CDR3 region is CASSVAGEGNEQFF. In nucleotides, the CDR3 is TGTGCCAGCAGCGTCGCGGGAGAGGGTAATGAGCAGTTCTTC.

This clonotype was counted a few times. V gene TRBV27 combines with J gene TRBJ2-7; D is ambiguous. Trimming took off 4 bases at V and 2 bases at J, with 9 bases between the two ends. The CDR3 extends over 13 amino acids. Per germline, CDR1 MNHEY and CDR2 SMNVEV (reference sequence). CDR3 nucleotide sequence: TGTGCCAGCAGTTCGTCCGGTACCTACGAGCAGTACTTC. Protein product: CASSSSGTYEQYF.

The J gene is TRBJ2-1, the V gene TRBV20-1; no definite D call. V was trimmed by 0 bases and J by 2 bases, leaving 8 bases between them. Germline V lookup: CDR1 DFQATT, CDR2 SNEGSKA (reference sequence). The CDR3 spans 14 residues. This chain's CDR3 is CSARDPETYNEQFF. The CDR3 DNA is TGCAGTGCTAGAGATCCAGAAACCTACAATGAGCAGTTCTTC.

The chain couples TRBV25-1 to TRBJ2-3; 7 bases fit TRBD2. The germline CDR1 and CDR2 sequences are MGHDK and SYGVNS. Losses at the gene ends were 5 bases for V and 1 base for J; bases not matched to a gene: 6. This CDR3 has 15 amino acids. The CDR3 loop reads CASSYLAEGTDTQYF. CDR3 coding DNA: TGTGCCAGCAGTTATCTAGCGGAGGGCACAGATACGCAGTATTTT.

CDR3 bases: TGCGCCAGCAGCTTGCGTCCCGCAGATATGGAATACACAGATACGCAGTATTTT. It encodes CASSLRPADMEYTDTQYF. V is TRBV5-1 and J is TRBJ2-3; D is undetermined. Germline lookup yields CDR1 SGHRS and CDR2 YFSETQ. Trimming removed 1 base from V and 2 bases from J, with 20 bases in between. The CDR3 is 18 residues long.

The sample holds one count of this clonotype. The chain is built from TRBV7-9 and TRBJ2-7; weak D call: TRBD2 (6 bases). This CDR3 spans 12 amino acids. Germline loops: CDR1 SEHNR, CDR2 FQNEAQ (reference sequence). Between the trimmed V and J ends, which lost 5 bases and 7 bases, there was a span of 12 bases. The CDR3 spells CASSKGGGEQYF. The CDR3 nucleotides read TGTGCCAGCAGCAAGGGAGGTGGTGAGCAGTACTTC.

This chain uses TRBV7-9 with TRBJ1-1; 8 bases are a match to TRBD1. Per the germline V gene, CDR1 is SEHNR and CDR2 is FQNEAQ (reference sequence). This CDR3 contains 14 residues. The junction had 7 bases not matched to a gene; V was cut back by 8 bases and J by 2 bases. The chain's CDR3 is CASAPTGGNTEAFF. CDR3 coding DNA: TGTGCCAGCGCACCCACAGGGGGTAACACTGAAGCTTTCTTT.

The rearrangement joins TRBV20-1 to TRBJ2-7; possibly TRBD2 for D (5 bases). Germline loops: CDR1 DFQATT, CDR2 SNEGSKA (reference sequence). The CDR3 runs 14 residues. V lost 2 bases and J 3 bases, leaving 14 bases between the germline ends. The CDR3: CSARTAWEIYEQYF. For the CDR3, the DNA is TGCAGTGCTAGAACTGCCTGGGAGATCTACGAGCAGTACTTC.

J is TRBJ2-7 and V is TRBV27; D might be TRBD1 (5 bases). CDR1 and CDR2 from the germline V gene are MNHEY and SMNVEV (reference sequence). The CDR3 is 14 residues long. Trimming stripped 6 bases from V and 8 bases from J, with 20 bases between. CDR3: CASSLAPSGLQQYF. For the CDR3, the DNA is TGTGCCAGCAGCTTGGCCCCCTCAGGGCTTCAGCAGTACTTC.

CDR3 in DNA: TGTGCCAGCAGCCCGAGGGGCGGCGACTACAATGAGCAGTTCTTC. This translates into CASSPRGGDYNEQFF. The gene calls are TRBV13 and TRBJ2-1; D is perhaps TRBD1 or TRBD2 (5 bases each). Germline V CDR1 and CDR2: PRHDT, FYEKMQ (reference sequence). The V end lost 5 bases, the J end lost 3 bases, and 14 bases lay between the germline ends. The CDR3 extends over 15 amino acids.

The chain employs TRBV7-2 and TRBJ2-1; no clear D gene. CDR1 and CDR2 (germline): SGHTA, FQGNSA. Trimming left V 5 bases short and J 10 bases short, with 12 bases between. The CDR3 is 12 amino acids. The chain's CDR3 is CASSPPSAEQFF. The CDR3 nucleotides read TGTGCCAGCAGCCCGCCTTCAGCAGAGCAGTTCTTC.

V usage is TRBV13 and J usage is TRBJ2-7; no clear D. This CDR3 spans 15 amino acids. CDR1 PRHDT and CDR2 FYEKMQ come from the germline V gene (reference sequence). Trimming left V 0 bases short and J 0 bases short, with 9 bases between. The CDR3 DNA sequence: TGTGCCAGCAGCTTAGGTGCCCCCGACTCCTACGAGCAGTACTTC. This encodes CASSLGAPDSYEQYF.